These 6 T cell receptor beta chains share one sample of origin, sequenced in a study of OX40 agonist ivuxolimab in advanced cancers. Only in-frame clones appear in the TCRdb table, and some are missing; sequencing was by immunoSEQ multiplex PCR. Among 100,000 or so clones listed, 88% were seen once. Sequenced here: CD4+ or CD8+ T cells sorted from blood, sampled in a trial of the OX40 agonist ivuxolimab. The receptor source for this set is an adult with an advanced solid tumor such as melanoma, head and neck, liver or kidney cancer.

The chain has TRBV28 and TRBJ1-2, with 9 bases fitting TRBD1. Trimming cost V 6 bases and J 8 bases; bases outside gene matches: 10. The CDR3 contains 14 residues. Germline V gives CDR1 MDHEN, CDR2 SYDVKM. CDR3 nucleotide sequence: TGTGCCAGCAGGTTACAGGGGGCGGAGGGCGGCTACACCTTC. Protein product: CASRLQGAEGGYTF.

The chain joins TRBV6-5 to TRBJ2-1; 7 bases are a match to TRBD2. V was pared by 8 bases and J by 4 bases, with 11 bases of the junction left unmatched. CDR3 length equals 15 residues. The germline V gene has CDR1 MNHEY and CDR2 SVGAGI. The CDR3 sequence is CASRPSSGDYNEQFF. The CDR3 region has the DNA TGTGCCAGCCGCCCGTCTAGCGGAGATTACAATGAGCAGTTCTTC.

The rearrangement joins TRBV5-1 to TRBJ2-2; the D gene could be TRBD1 or TRBD2 (5 bases each). The germline V and J ends were trimmed by 5 bases and 6 bases, with 20 bases remaining between them. Germline V gene data show CDR1 as SGHRS and CDR2 as YFSETQ. The CDR3 totals 16 residues. CDR3: CASRAGANLSPGELFF. In nucleotides, the CDR3 is TGCGCCAGCAGGGCCGGGGCCAACCTTAGCCCCGGGGAGCTGTTTTTT.

This clone was recorded once. The gene calls are TRBV10-3 and TRBJ2-5; D uncertain. This CDR3 is 14 amino acids long. The V and J ends lost 5 bases and 1 base respectively, with 11 bases between them. Germline V gene sequence: CDR1 ENHRY, CDR2 SYGVKD. The DNA for the CDR3 is TGTGCCATCAGTAGTGGGTGGAGCCAAGAGACCCAGTACTTC. Translated: CAISSGWSQETQYF.

The gene calls are TRBV5-6 and TRBJ2-7, with D perhaps TRBD1 or TRBD2 (5 bases each). Trimming took off 3 bases at V and 3 bases at J, with 28 bases between the two ends. This CDR3 is 19 amino acids long. CDR1 SGHDT and CDR2 YYEEEE come from the germline V gene. The DNA for the CDR3 is TGTGCCAGCAGCTCCGCTTCCGGACCCAAAGGGACGAAACTCTACGAGCAGTACTTC. Its protein product is CASSSASGPKGTKLYEQYF. The entire variable domain, with the rest obtained from reference TRBV5-6 and TRBJ2-7, is as follows: DAGVTQSPTHLIKTRGQQVTLRCSPKSGHDTVSWYQQALGQGPQFIFQYYEEEERQRGNFPDRFSGHQFPNYSSELNVNALLLGDSALYLCASSSASGPKGTKLYEQYFGPGTRLTVT.

The J gene is TRBJ2-5, the V gene TRBV4-1, with D possibly matching TRBD1 (6 bases). TRBJ2-7 matches the DNA end more closely, so the J call is doubtful. The CDR3 totals 14 residues. From germline, CDR1 is MGHRA and CDR2 YSYEKL. The CDR3 here is CASSQEGRDNEQYF. CDR3 nucleotide sequence: TGCGCCAGCAGCCAAGAGGGCAGGGACAACGAGCAGTACTTC.